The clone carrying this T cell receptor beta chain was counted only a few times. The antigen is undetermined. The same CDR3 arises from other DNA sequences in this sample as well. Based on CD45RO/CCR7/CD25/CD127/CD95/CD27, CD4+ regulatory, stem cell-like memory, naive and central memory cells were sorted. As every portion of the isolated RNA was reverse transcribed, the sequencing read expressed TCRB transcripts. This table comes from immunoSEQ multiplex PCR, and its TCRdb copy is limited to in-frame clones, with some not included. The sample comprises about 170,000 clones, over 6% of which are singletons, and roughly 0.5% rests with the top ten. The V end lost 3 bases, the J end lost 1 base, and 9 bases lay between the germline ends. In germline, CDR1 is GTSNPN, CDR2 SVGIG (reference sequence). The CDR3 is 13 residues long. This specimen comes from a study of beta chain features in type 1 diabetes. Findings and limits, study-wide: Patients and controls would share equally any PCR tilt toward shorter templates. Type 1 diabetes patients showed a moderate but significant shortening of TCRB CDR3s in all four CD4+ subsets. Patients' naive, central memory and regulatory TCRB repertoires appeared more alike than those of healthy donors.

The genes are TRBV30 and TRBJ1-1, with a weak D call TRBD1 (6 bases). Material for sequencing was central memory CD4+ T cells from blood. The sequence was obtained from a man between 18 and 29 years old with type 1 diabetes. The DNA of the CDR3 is TGTGCCTGGAGAAGGGGGGGGAACACTGAAGCTTTCTTT. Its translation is CAWRRGGNTEAFF.